These T cell receptor beta chains were read from a single sample in a study of blood T cell repertoires in COVID-19. Profiled with immunoSEQ multiplex PCR; TCRdb holds only in-frame clones, not every one. The sample lists roughly 42,000 clones; roughly 81% were seen once. The sample consisted of peripheral blood. The receptors stem from a woman in her seventies in a cohort sampled during active COVID-19. Both conserved end residues are part of each CDR3. The D gene is left open where the match is weak. For some rows the clone size is stated as once, few or many, or as a class when expanded; others skip it.

CDR3aa | CDR3nt | v_gene | abundance | j_gene | d_gene
CASSEDRYFGETQYF | NA | TRBV2 | NA | TRBJ2-5 | NA
CSVEVGPLGLARAGDTQYF | TGCAGCGTTGAAGTAGGCCCATTGGGGCTAGCCAGAGCGGGAGATACGCAGTATTTT | TRBV29-1 | NA | TRBJ2-3 | NA
CASSILAGARNEQFF | TGTGCCAGCAGCATACTAGCGGGAGCTAGGAATGAGCAGTTCTTC | TRBV5-4 | NA | TRBJ2-1 | TRBD2
CASSWGDSSNYGYTF | TGTGCCAGCAGCTGGGGGGACAGTTCTAACTATGGCTACACCTTC | TRBV5-5 | NA | TRBJ1-2 | TRBD1
CASSLDRDQETQYF | TGTGCCAGCAGCTTAGACAGGGACCAAGAGACCCAGTACTTC | TRBV7-9 | once | TRBJ2-5 | NA
CASSFPDSKSSYEQYF | TGTGCCAGCAGTTTTCCCGACTCTAAAAGCTCCTACGAGCAGTACTTC | TRBV28 | NA | TRBJ2-7 | NA
CASSLVVAGAPQYF | TGTGCCAGCAGCTTAGTGGTAGCGGGAGCCCCGCAGTATTTT | TRBV7-2 | NA | TRBJ2-3 | TRBD2
CASSTGPGDRVSGSAFF | TGTGCCAGCTCAACGGGCCCGGGGGACAGGGTAAGTGGTTCGGCTTTCTTT | TRBV18 | NA | TRBJ1-1 | TRBD1
CASRPRPDRASYEQYF | TGTGCCAGCAGACCCAGGCCGGACAGGGCCTCCTACGAGCAGTACTTC | TRBV28 | NA | TRBJ2-7 | TRBD1
CAWSAGGATNEKLFF | TGTGCCTGGAGCGCCGGGGGAGCAACTAATGAAAAACTGTTTTTT | TRBV30 | NA | TRBJ1-4 | NA
CASTDSWWNTGELFF | TGTGCCAGTACCGATAGTTGGTGGAACACCGGGGAGCTGTTTTTT | TRBV19 | NA | TRBJ2-2 | NA
CASTTGSGEQYF | TGTGCCAGCACCACAGGTAGCGGCGAGCAGTACTTC | TRBV6-5 | NA | TRBJ2-7 | NA
CASSGTSGTSYEQYF | TGTGCCAGCTCCGGGACTAGCGGCACCTCCTACGAGCAGTACTTC | TRBV28 | NA | TRBJ2-7 | TRBD2
CASSPLTGDIEAFF | TGCGCCAGCAGCCCTTTGACAGGGGATATTGAAGCTTTCTTT | TRBV5-1 | NA | TRBJ1-1 | TRBD1
CASRGGAGELFF | TGTGCCAGCAGGGGAGGGGCCGGGGAGCTGTTTTTT | TRBV6-5 | NA | TRBJ2-2 | TRBD2
CAWGLTGGVGTEAFF | TGTGCCTGGGGTCTTACAGGGGGCGTCGGCACTGAAGCTTTCTTT | TRBV30 | NA | TRBJ1-1 | TRBD1
CASRSGTSLETQYF | TGTGCCAGCAGATCCGGGACTAGCTTGGAGACCCAGTACTTC | TRBV6-5 | NA | TRBJ2-5 | TRBD2
CASSPSGSPTGELFF | TGTGCCAGCTCACCATCAGGGTCGCCCACCGGGGAGCTGTTTTTT | TRBV18 | few | TRBJ2-2 | NA
CASSVADRGPYEQYF | TGTGCCAGCAGCGTAGCTGACAGGGGCCCCTACGAGCAGTACTTC | TRBV9 | NA | TRBJ2-7 | TRBD1
CASSQDRLSTDTQYF | TGTGCCAGCAGCCAAGACCGTCTGAGCACAGATACGCAGTATTTT | TRBV3-1/TRBV3-2 | NA | TRBJ2-3 | NA
CASSSIPMKQYF | TGTGCCAGCAGCTCCATCCCTATGAAGCAGTACTTC | TRBV11-3 | NA | TRBJ2-7 | NA
CASSVVGDPGANVLTF | TGTGCCAGCAGCGTAGTAGGGGATCCTGGGGCCAACGTCCTGACTTTC | TRBV9 | NA | TRBJ2-6 | NA
CASSNRVGSSDTQYF | TGCGCCAGCAGCAACCGGGTCGGGTCATCAGATACGCAGTATTTT | TRBV5-1 | NA | TRBJ2-3 | NA
CASRSVGRMAGGKNSPLHF | TGCGCCTCCCGTTCCGTGGGGAGAATGGCTGGGGGCAAAAATTCACCCCTCCACTTT | TRBV23-1 | NA | TRBJ1-6 | NA
CSAGTSGTGELFF | TGCAGCGCTGGGACTAGCGGGACCGGGGAGCTGTTTTTT | TRBV29-1 | NA | TRBJ2-2 | TRBD2
CASSSRLAGGNEQFF | TGCGCCAGCAGCTCCCGACTAGCGGGAGGGAATGAGCAGTTCTTC | TRBV5-1 | NA | TRBJ2-1 | TRBD2
CASSSFLGQGASYEQYF | TGTGCCAGCAGCTCATTTCTCGGACAGGGGGCGTCCTACGAGCAGTACTTC | TRBV11-2 | NA | TRBJ2-7 | TRBD1
CASSLSAAPRGNEQFF | TGTGCCAGCAGCTTAAGCGCGGCACCTCGAGGGAATGAGCAGTTCTTC | TRBV11-2 | few | TRBJ2-1 | NA
CASSGASGRGETQYF | TGTGCCAGCAGTGGGGCTAGCGGGAGAGGAGAGACCCAGTACTTC | TRBV2 | NA | TRBJ2-5 | TRBD2
CASSLGWGPNQPQHF | TGTGCCAGCAGCCTCGGGTGGGGGCCAAATCAGCCCCAGCATTTT | TRBV3-1/TRBV3-2 | NA | TRBJ1-5 | NA
CASSSLGRTDTQYF | TGTGCCAGCAGCTCACTGGGGAGAACAGATACGCAGTATTTT | TRBV5-5 | NA | TRBJ2-3 | NA
CASSQDQAGGPSSYNEQFF | TGCGCCAGCAGCCAAGATCAAGCGGGAGGACCCAGCTCCTACAATGAGCAGTTCTTC | TRBV4-3 | NA | TRBJ2-1 | TRBD2
CSVGDSGYTF | TGCAGCGTTGGGGACTCTGGCTACACCTTC | TRBV29-1 | NA | TRBJ1-2 | NA
CASSEVGGLGYTF | TGTGCCAGCAGTGAAGTCGGAGGACTCGGCTACACCTTC | TRBV6-1 | NA | TRBJ1-2 | NA
CASSVAGAARGELFF | TGTGCCAGCAGCGTAGCAGGGGCGGCGCGCGGGGAGCTGTTTTTT | TRBV9 | NA | TRBJ2-2 | NA
CASSLRDSSSYNSPLHF | TGTGCCAGCTCACTGCGTGACAGTAGCTCCTATAATTCACCCCTCCACTTT | TRBV18 | few | TRBJ1-6 | NA
CASSSYTDTQYF | TGTGCCAGCAGTTCGTACACAGATACGCAGTATTTT | TRBV28 | NA | TRBJ2-3 | NA
CASSGFRAGRRTGNTIYF | TGTGCCAGCAGTGGATTCCGCGCGGGGAGGAGAACTGGAAACACCATATATTTT | TRBV2 | NA | TRBJ1-3 | NA
CASSTRLAGDPDTQYF | TGTGCCAGTAGCACGAGACTAGCGGGAGATCCAGATACGCAGTATTTT | TRBV19 | NA | TRBJ2-3 | TRBD2
CASTPGVGLAGSHGEDTQYF | TGTGCCAGCACCCCAGGGGTGGGACTAGCGGGATCACACGGAGAAGATACGCAGTATTTT | TRBV9 | NA | TRBJ2-3 | TRBD2
CASARAGAYNEQFF | TGTGCCTCTGCCCGGGCGGGAGCCTACAATGAGCAGTTCTTC | TRBV11-3 | NA | TRBJ2-1 | TRBD2